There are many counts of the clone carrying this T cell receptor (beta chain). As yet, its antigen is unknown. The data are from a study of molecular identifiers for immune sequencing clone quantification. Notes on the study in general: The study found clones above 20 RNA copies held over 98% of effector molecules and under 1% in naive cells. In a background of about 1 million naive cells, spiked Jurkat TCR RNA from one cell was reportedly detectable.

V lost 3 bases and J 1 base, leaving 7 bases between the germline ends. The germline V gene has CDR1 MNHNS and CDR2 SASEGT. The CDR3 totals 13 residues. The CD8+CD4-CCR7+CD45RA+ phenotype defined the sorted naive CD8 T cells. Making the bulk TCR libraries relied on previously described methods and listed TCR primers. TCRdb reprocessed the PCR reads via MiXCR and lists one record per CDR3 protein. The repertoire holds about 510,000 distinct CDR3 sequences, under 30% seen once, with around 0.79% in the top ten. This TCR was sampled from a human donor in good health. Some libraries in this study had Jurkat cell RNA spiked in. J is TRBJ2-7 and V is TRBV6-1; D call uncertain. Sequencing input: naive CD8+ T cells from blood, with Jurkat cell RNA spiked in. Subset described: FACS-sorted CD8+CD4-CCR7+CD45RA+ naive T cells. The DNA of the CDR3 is TGTGCCAGCAGTGAGCCAAATTCCTACGAGCAGTACTTC. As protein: CASSEPNSYEQYF.